This is a list of T cell receptor beta chains from one sample in a study of cytomegalovirus exposure and HLA in healthy donors. This table comes from immunoSEQ multiplex PCR, and its TCRdb copy is limited to in-frame clones, with some not included. The table includes about 61,000 clones, roughly nine tenths detected once. Sequenced input: PBMCs. The receptors were gathered from a man in his thirties or forties in good health and CMV-seropositive. Both conserved end residues are part of each CDR3. Fields, in order: V gene, D gene, J gene, clone size, CDR3 protein, CDR3 DNA. D genes are given only for firm matches. A row's size may be missing; if present it is once, few, many or a size class.

V gene: TRBV5-1; D gene: TRBD1; J gene: TRBJ1-2; clone size: few; CDR3 protein: CASSLEGQPLRYGYTF; CDR3 DNA: TGCGCCAGCAGCTTGGAGGGACAGCCCCTCCGCTATGGCTACACCTTC
V gene: TRBV5-1; D gene: .; J gene: TRBJ2-2; clone size: .; CDR3 protein: CASSLPKGLAVNTGELFF; CDR3 DNA: TGCGCCAGCAGCCTCCCGAAAGGATTAGCGGTGAACACCGGGGAGCTGTTTTTT
V gene: TRBV18; D gene: .; J gene: TRBJ2-2; clone size: .; CDR3 protein: CASSPTAGWNTGELFF; CDR3 DNA: TGTGCCAGCTCACCGACGGCGGGGTGGAACACCGGGGAGCTGTTTTTT
V gene: TRBV18; D gene: TRBD2; J gene: TRBJ2-7; clone size: .; CDR3 protein: CASSPTSGRAGRGEQYF; CDR3 DNA: TGTGCCAGCTCACCGACTAGCGGGAGGGCCGGGAGGGGCGAGCAGTACTTC
V gene: TRBV18; D gene: .; J gene: TRBJ1-4; clone size: .; CDR3 protein: CASSSQSEANEKLFF; CDR3 DNA: TGTGCCAGCTCATCTCAGTCTGAGGCTAATGAAAAACTGTTTTTT
V gene: TRBV4-3; D gene: TRBD1; J gene: TRBJ1-1; clone size: .; CDR3 protein: CASSQGQGENTEAFF; CDR3 DNA: TGCGCCAGCAGCCAAGGACAGGGCGAAAACACTGAAGCTTTCTTT
V gene: TRBV9; D gene: TRBD1; J gene: TRBJ1-4; clone size: .; CDR3 protein: CASSPTGATNEKLFF; CDR3 DNA: TGTGCCAGCAGCCCAACAGGGGCCACTAATGAAAAACTGTTTTTT
V gene: TRBV9; D gene: .; J gene: TRBJ2-1; clone size: .; CDR3 protein: CASSVDPLSAYQFF; CDR3 DNA: TGTGCCAGCAGCGTAGACCCTCTATCCGCTTACCAGTTCTTC
V gene: TRBV4-2; D gene: TRBD2; J gene: TRBJ2-7; clone size: .; CDR3 protein: CASSQIWTSGYEQYF; CDR3 DNA: TGTGCCAGCAGCCAAATTTGGACTAGCGGCTACGAGCAGTACTTC
V gene: TRBV27; D gene: .; J gene: TRBJ1-2; clone size: .; CDR3 protein: CASSHGGFYGYTF; CDR3 DNA: TGTGCCAGCAGCCACGGCGGATTCTATGGCTACACCTTC
V gene: TRBV25-1; D gene: .; J gene: TRBJ1-1; clone size: .; CDR3 protein: CASRHSNTEAFF; CDR3 DNA: TGTGCCAGCAGGCACTCGAACACTGAAGCTTTCTTT
V gene: TRBV23-1; D gene: TRBD2; J gene: TRBJ2-7; clone size: .; CDR3 protein: CASSQSGTSGVSYEQYF; CDR3 DNA: TGCGCCAGCAGTCAATCGGGGACTAGCGGGGTTTCCTACGAGCAGTACTTC
V gene: TRBV14; D gene: .; J gene: TRBJ2-2; clone size: .; CDR3 protein: CASSQAGLATGELFF; CDR3 DNA: TGTGCCAGCAGCCAAGCGGGTCTAGCGACCGGGGAGCTGTTTTTT
V gene: TRBV28; D gene: .; J gene: TRBJ1-5; clone size: .; CDR3 protein: CASRVQGWQPQHF; CDR3 DNA: TGTGCCAGCAGGGTCCAGGGGTGGCAGCCCCAGCATTTT
V gene: TRBV6-5; D gene: .; J gene: TRBJ2-7; clone size: .; CDR3 protein: CASSPDISYEQYF; CDR3 DNA: TGTGCCAGCAGCCCGGACATATCCTACGAGCAGTACTTC
V gene: TRBV4-3; D gene: .; J gene: TRBJ1-1; clone size: few; CDR3 protein: CASSQDFEGGRTEAFF; CDR3 DNA: TGCGCCAGCAGCCAAGATTTCGAAGGGGGACGCACTGAAGCTTTCTTT
V gene: TRBV5-6; D gene: TRBD1; J gene: TRBJ1-6; clone size: .; CDR3 protein: CASSLLRAGGLNSPLHF; CDR3 DNA: TGTGCCAGCAGCTTGCTGAGAGCAGGGGGCTTAAATTCACCCCTCCACTTT
V gene: TRBV11-3; D gene: .; J gene: TRBJ2-1; clone size: .; CDR3 protein: CASSLTGKLYNEQFF; CDR3 DNA: TGTGCCAGCAGCCTAACAGGGAAGCTGTACAATGAGCAGTTCTTC
V gene: TRBV6-1; D gene: TRBD1; J gene: TRBJ1-4; clone size: .; CDR3 protein: CASTQEGANGEKLFF; CDR3 DNA: TGTGCCAGCACCCAGGAGGGGGCGAATGGTGAAAAACTGTTTTTT
V gene: TRBV5-1; D gene: TRBD1; J gene: TRBJ1-5; clone size: .; CDR3 protein: CASSLGDRANNQPQHF; CDR3 DNA: TGCGCCAGCAGCTTGGGGGACAGGGCCAATAATCAGCCCCAGCATTTT
V gene: TRBV10-3; D gene: TRBD2; J gene: TRBJ2-7; clone size: .; CDR3 protein: CAIRGGLAGGHEQYF; CDR3 DNA: TGTGCCATCAGGGGGGGACTAGCGGGAGGCCACGAGCAGTACTTC
V gene: TRBV4-1; D gene: TRBD2; J gene: TRBJ2-2; clone size: .; CDR3 protein: CASSLLGLADEHRGAVF; CDR3 DNA: TGCGCCAGCAGCCTACTAGGACTAGCGGACGAACACCGGGGAGCTGTTTTT
V gene: TRBV5-5; D gene: .; J gene: TRBJ2-1; clone size: .; CDR3 protein: CASSTSIPFYNEQFF; CDR3 DNA: TGTGCCAGCAGCACAAGTATTCCCTTTTACAATGAGCAGTTCTTC
V gene: TRBV6-6; D gene: TRBD1; J gene: TRBJ2-7; clone size: .; CDR3 protein: CASSYRGQGARQYF; CDR3 DNA: TGTGCCAGCAGTTACCGGGGACAGGGGGCGCGACAGTACTTC
V gene: TRBV19; D gene: .; J gene: TRBJ2-1; clone size: .; CDR3 protein: CASSSDYKGDNEQFF; CDR3 DNA: TGTGCCAGTAGTTCCGACTATAAGGGAGACAATGAGCAGTTCTTC
V gene: TRBV7-9; D gene: .; J gene: TRBJ1-3; clone size: .; CDR3 protein: CASSPPYQGNTIYF; CDR3 DNA: TGTGCCAGCAGCCCACCGTACCAGGGAAACACCATATATTTT
V gene: TRBV9; D gene: .; J gene: TRBJ1-6; clone size: .; CDR3 protein: CASIGGKYNSPLHF; CDR3 DNA: TGTGCCAGCATCGGGGGAAAATATAATTCACCCCTCCACTTT
V gene: TRBV5-4; D gene: TRBD2; J gene: TRBJ2-5; clone size: .; CDR3 protein: CASSLGAGGGQETQYF; CDR3 DNA: TGTGCCAGCAGCTTGGGCGCGGGAGGGGGACAAGAGACCCAGTACTTC
V gene: TRBV18; D gene: .; J gene: TRBJ1-5; clone size: .; CDR3 protein: CASSPREGTTDQPQHF; CDR3 DNA: TGTGCCAGCTCACCGAGGGAGGGAACCACTGATCAGCCCCAGCATTTT
V gene: TRBV5-1; D gene: TRBD1; J gene: TRBJ1-2; clone size: .; CDR3 protein: CASSGQGDYGYTF; CDR3 DNA: TGCGCCAGCAGCGGACAGGGGGACTATGGCTACACCTTC
V gene: TRBV7-9; D gene: .; J gene: TRBJ2-1; clone size: .; CDR3 protein: CASSTNEQFF; CDR3 DNA: TGTGCCAGCAGCACTAATGAGCAGTTCTTC
V gene: TRBV7-9; D gene: TRBD1; J gene: TRBJ2-1; clone size: .; CDR3 protein: CASSSPTGQGVYNEQFF; CDR3 DNA: TGTGCCAGCAGCTCCCCGACCGGACAGGGAGTCTACAATGAGCAGTTCTTC
V gene: TRBV19; D gene: TRBD1; J gene: TRBJ2-2; clone size: .; CDR3 protein: CASRPRGQATNTGELFF; CDR3 DNA: TGTGCCAGTAGACCAAGGGGACAGGCTACGAACACCGGGGAGCTGTTTTTT
V gene: TRBV6-1; D gene: TRBD1; J gene: TRBJ1-2; clone size: few; CDR3 protein: CASSERDSTYGYTF; CDR3 DNA: TGTGCCAGCAGTGAGAGGGACAGCACCTATGGCTACACCTTC
V gene: TRBV5-1; D gene: .; J gene: TRBJ1-4; clone size: .; CDR3 protein: CASSPSPEGGEKLFF; CDR3 DNA: TGCGCCAGCAGCCCATCTCCGGAAGGGGGTGAAAAACTGTTTTTT
V gene: TRBV5-6; D gene: TRBD2; J gene: TRBJ2-3; clone size: .; CDR3 protein: CASSLVVAGVADTQYF; CDR3 DNA: TGTGCCAGCAGCTTGGTGGTAGCGGGAGTTGCAGATACGCAGTATTTT
V gene: TRBV19; D gene: .; J gene: TRBJ1-1; clone size: .; CDR3 protein: CASRTTGIRNTEAFF; CDR3 DNA: TGTGCCAGTAGGACGACAGGTATAAGGAACACTGAAGCTTTCTTT
V gene: TRBV6-1; D gene: .; J gene: TRBJ2-7; clone size: .; CDR3 protein: CASSEVGVGEQYF; CDR3 DNA: TGTGCCAGCAGTGAAGTGGGAGTGGGCGAGCAGTACTTC
V gene: TRBV30; D gene: .; J gene: TRBJ1-5; clone size: .; CDR3 protein: CAWSLAERGYGGNQPQHF; CDR3 DNA: TGTGCCTGGAGTCTCGCTGAGAGGGGGTACGGGGGCAATCAGCCCCAGCATTTT
V gene: TRBV29-1; D gene: TRBD2; J gene: TRBJ2-1; clone size: .; CDR3 protein: CSVWTSSYNEQFF; CDR3 DNA: TGCAGCGTTTGGACTAGCAGCTACAATGAGCAGTTCTTC
V gene: TRBV7-3; D gene: TRBD1; J gene: TRBJ1-2; clone size: .; CDR3 protein: CASSLDTGGLGYTF; CDR3 DNA: TGTGCCAGCAGCCTTGACACAGGGGGCCTTGGCTACACCTTC
V gene: TRBV2; D gene: .; J gene: TRBJ1-1; clone size: .; CDR3 protein: CASSEVRAGGTEAFF; CDR3 DNA: TGTGCCAGCAGTGAAGTTCGGGCGGGAGGCACTGAAGCTTTCTTT
V gene: TRBV27; D gene: .; J gene: TRBJ2-5; clone size: .; CDR3 protein: CASGLTGTLPRETQYF; CDR3 DNA: TGTGCCAGCGGCCTAACAGGGACACTACCCAGAGAGACCCAGTACTTC
V gene: TRBV6-1; D gene: .; J gene: TRBJ1-1; clone size: once; CDR3 protein: CASTTTGPNTEAFF; CDR3 DNA: TGTGCCAGCACTACGACAGGCCCGAACACTGAAGCTTTCTTT
V gene: TRBV2; D gene: TRBD2; J gene: TRBJ2-3; clone size: .; CDR3 protein: CASSLLAGEVDTQYF; CDR3 DNA: TGTGCCAGCAGCCTACTAGCGGGAGAAGTAGATACGCAGTATTTT
V gene: TRBV6-6; D gene: .; J gene: TRBJ2-1; clone size: .; CDR3 protein: CASSSPLGSYNEQFF; CDR3 DNA: TGTGCCAGCAGTTCCCCACTAGGCTCCTACAATGAGCAGTTCTTC
V gene: TRBV6-1; D gene: TRBD1; J gene: TRBJ2-7; clone size: .; CDR3 protein: CASSVRQGSYEQYF; CDR3 DNA: TGTGCCAGCAGTGTAAGACAGGGCTCCTACGAGCAGTACTTC
V gene: TRBV12-5; D gene: TRBD1; J gene: TRBJ2-2; clone size: .; CDR3 protein: CASGFETGDHTGELFF; CDR3 DNA: TGTGCTAGTGGTTTCGAGACAGGGGACCACACCGGGGAGCTGTTTTTT
V gene: TRBV11-1; D gene: .; J gene: TRBJ2-1; clone size: .; CDR3 protein: CASSHGVRNEQFF; CDR3 DNA: TGTGCCAGCAGCCACGGGGTCCGCAATGAGCAGTTCTTC
V gene: TRBV5-4; D gene: TRBD1; J gene: TRBJ1-1; clone size: few; CDR3 protein: CASSSTGTGNTEAFF; CDR3 DNA: TGTGCCAGCAGCTCAACAGGGACAGGAAACACTGAAGCTTTCTTT
V gene: TRBV5-1; D gene: TRBD2; J gene: TRBJ2-4; clone size: .; CDR3 protein: CASSPNAGDSWNIQYF; CDR3 DNA: TGCGCCAGCAGCCCGAATGCGGGAGACAGTTGGAACATTCAGTACTTC